This entry features one T cell receptor beta chain sequence. The CDR3 length is 19 residues. Trimming left V 1 base short and J 1 base short, with 19 bases between. Germline values: CDR1 MNHNS, CDR2 SASEGT. The data were obtained in a study of shared clonotypes between healthy human individuals. TCRdb keeps only in-frame clones here, not all; method: immunoSEQ multiplex PCR. Counted here are 2 million to 2.5 million clones, almost 96% occurring once; the ten biggest clones make up approximately 0.13%. Splitting the CD4+ cells yielded a CD45RA+ naive subset and a CD45RA-negative memory subset. The J gene is TRBJ2-2, the V gene TRBV6-1; weak D call: TRBD1 (8 bases). What was sequenced was naive CD4+ T cells sorted from blood. Subset reported: CD45RA+ positively selected. The sequence came from a man between 18 and 35 years old in good health. The CDR3 reads CASSEVRQGAGVNTGELFF. CDR3 coding DNA: TGTGCCAGCAGTGAAGTGCGGCAGGGGGCGGGGGTGAACACCGGGGAGCTGTTTTTT.